The sequence of this TCR beta chain was determined in a study of blood T cell repertoires in COVID-19. Study details: Material from acute and convalescent COVID-19 was sourced from the United States, Italy and Spain.

Per the original methods: From reference gene primer amplification, estimates of nucleated cell counts were derived. Data came from immunoSEQ multiplex PCR; TCRdb stores just in-frame clones and leaves some out. V, J and clone size reflect that table, while D and trimming were determined from the DNA. The sample has around 280,000 clones; roughly 90% are singletons. One Seattle source followed patients from active infection through their disease course. V was clipped by 6 bases and J by 3 bases, with 11 bases between them. The CDR3 totals 13 residues. Germline values: CDR1 KGHSH, CDR2 LQKENI. The V call is TRBV18, the J call TRBJ1-2; D is perhaps TRBD1 (6 bases). The sequenced material came from peripheral blood. This clonotype was sampled from a woman between 25 and 40 years old with COVID-19, enrolled during active disease. CDR3 residues: CASSTDSYYGYTF. CDR3 nucleotides: TGTGCCAGCTCGACGGACAGCTACTATGGCTACACCTTC. The full variable domain, its missing parts supplied by reference TRBV18 and TRBJ1-2, is NAGVMQNPRHLVRRRGQEARLRCSPMKGHSHVYWYRQLPEEGLKFMVYLQKENIIDESGMPKERFSAEFPKEGPSILRIQQVVRGDSAAYFCASSTDSYYGYTFGSGTRLTVV.